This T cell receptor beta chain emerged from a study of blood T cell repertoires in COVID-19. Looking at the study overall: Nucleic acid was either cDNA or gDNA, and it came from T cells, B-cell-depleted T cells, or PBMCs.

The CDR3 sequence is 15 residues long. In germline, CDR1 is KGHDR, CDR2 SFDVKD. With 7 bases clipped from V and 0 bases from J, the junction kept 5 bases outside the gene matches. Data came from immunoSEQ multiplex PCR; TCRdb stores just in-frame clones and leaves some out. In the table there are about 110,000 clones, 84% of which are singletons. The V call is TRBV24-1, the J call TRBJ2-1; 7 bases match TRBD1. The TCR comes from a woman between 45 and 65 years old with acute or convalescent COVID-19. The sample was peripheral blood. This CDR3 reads CATRDNRGSYNEQFF. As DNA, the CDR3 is TGTGCCACCAGGGATAACAGGGGCTCCTACAATGAGCAGTTCTTC.